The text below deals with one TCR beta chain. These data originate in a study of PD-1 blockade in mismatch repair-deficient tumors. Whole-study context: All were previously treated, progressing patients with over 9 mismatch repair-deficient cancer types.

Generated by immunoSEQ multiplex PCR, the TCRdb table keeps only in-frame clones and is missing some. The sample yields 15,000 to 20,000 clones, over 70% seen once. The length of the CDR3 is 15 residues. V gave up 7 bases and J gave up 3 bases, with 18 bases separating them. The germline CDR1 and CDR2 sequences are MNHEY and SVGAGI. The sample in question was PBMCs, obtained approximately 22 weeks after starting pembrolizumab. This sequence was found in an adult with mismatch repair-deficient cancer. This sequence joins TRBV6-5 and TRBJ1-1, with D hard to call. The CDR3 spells CASTYPGKGYTEAFF. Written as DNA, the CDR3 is TGTGCCAGCACCTATCCCGGGAAGGGATACACTGAAGCTTTCTTT.